The 13 T cell receptor beta chains below were found in one sample sequenced in a study of cytomegalovirus exposure and HLA in healthy donors (dated by TCRdb to 2016 to 2017). Libraries were prepared through the immunoSEQ multiplex PCR assay. Not all clones reach the TCRdb copy of this immuneACCESS table, which keeps in-frame sequences only. Checked studies attribute under half of the gap to unresolved V genes and leave the rest unexplained. The sample profile shows about 120,000 clones; around 85% of them were found once. In total, the top ten clones hold roughly 2% of the sample. Input material: PBMCs. The receptor set was obtained from a woman younger than 45 in good health and CMV-seronegative.

The chain combines TRBV14 with TRBJ2-1, with D possibly being TRBD2 (6 bases). Looked up from germline, CDR1 is SGHDN and CDR2 is FVKESK. Between the trimmed V and J ends, which lost 1 base and 9 bases, there was a span of 10 bases. The CDR3 loop spans 13 amino acids. CDR3 loop: CASSQGRVREQFF. CDR3 coding DNA: TGTGCCAGCAGCCAAGGGAGGGTTCGTGAGCAGTTCTTC.

This chain joins TRBV9 and TRBJ2-1; no reliable D call. With 0 bases removed from V and 0 bases from J, the gap between germline ends came to 7 bases. This CDR3 is built from 15 residues. Germline V gene data show CDR1 as SGDLS and CDR2 as YYNGEE. CDR3 amino acids: CASSVAPSSYNEQFF. CDR3 coding DNA: TGTGCCAGCAGCGTAGCTCCGAGCTCCTACAATGAGCAGTTCTTC.

The rearrangement joins TRBV27 to TRBJ2-5; TRBD2 matches at 10 bases. The V segment lost 0 bases and the J segment 4 bases; nucleotides outside the gene matches: 5. Germline CDR1 reads MNHEY; CDR2 reads SMNVEV (reference sequence). The CDR3 totals 16 residues. CDR3 DNA: TGTGCCAGCAGTTTATCTAGCGGGGGGCCCTTAGAGACCCAGTACTTC. Amino acids: CASSLSSGGPLETQYF.

This clone has only one observation. The V call is TRBV6-6, the J call TRBJ2-5; 7 bases line up with TRBD2. The trim removed 2 bases at V and 2 bases at J, leaving 2 bases unmatched. CDR3 length: 14 residues. The germline V gene encodes CDR1 MNHNY and CDR2 SVGAGI (reference sequence). DNA for the CDR3: TGTGCCAGCAGTTACGGGGACTATCAAGAGACCCAGTACTTC. This translates into CASSYGDYQETQYF.

The rearrangement uses TRBV10-2 and TRBJ1-1; 7 bases agree with TRBD1. CDR3 size: 13 residues. Germline assignment: CDR1 WSHSY and CDR2 SAAADI. V lost 8 bases and J lost 3; bases outside the gene matches: 6. The CDR3 bases are TGCGCCAGCGGGGACAGCCAGTACACTGAAGCTTTCTTT. Translating it yields CASGDSQYTEAFF.

The chain has TRBV5-6 and TRBJ2-5; 9 bases align to TRBD2. Per germline, CDR1 SGHDT and CDR2 YYEEEE. This CDR3 is 17 amino acids long. The V segment lost 1 base and the J segment 5 bases; nucleotides outside the gene matches: 12. CDR3 nucleotides: TGTGCCAGCAGCTTGTTTCTCGGCGGGGGGGCATGGGAGACCCAGTACTTC. The encoded protein is CASSLFLGGGAWETQYF.

With regard to this clone: Other nucleotide sequences from this sample produce the same CDR3. The genes are TRBV5-6 and TRBJ1-1; possible D gene TRBD1, 6 bases. The CDR3 covers 13 residues. V lost 3 bases and J 5 bases, leaving 11 bases between the germline ends. The germline CDR1 and CDR2 sequences are SGHDT and YYEEEE. The CDR3 protein is CASSSQGWTEAFF. In DNA, the CDR3 is TGTGCCAGCAGCTCGCAGGGGTGGACTGAAGCTTTCTTT.

V gene TRBV6-1 combines with J gene TRBJ1-3, with TRBD1 as a possible D gene (5 bases). CDR1 MNHNS and CDR2 SASEGT come from the germline V gene. This CDR3 is 13 amino acids long. V was trimmed by 3 bases and J by 3 bases, leaving 6 bases between them. In DNA form, the CDR3 reads TGTGCCAGCAGTGACAGGGTTGGAAACACCATATATTTT. Residues: CASSDRVGNTIYF.

The genes are TRBV7-3 and TRBJ2-1, with D possibly being TRBD1 (6 bases). This CDR3 region has 15 residues. The V end lost 2 bases, the J end lost 1 base, and 9 bases lay between the germline ends. Per germline, CDR1 SGHTA and CDR2 FQGTGA. The CDR3 DNA is TGTGCCAGCAGCTTAGGGACATCTTCCTACAATGAGCAGTTCTTC. It encodes CASSLGTSSYNEQFF.

This clone was detected ten times or more. The gene calls are TRBV11-3 and TRBJ1-6, with D perhaps TRBD1 (5 bases). Trimming took off 5 bases at V and 5 bases at J, with 10 bases between the two ends. From germline, CDR1 is SGHNT and CDR2 YENEEA. There are 14 residues in the CDR3. The CDR3 DNA is TGTGCCAGCAGCGTGACGACAGATAATTCACCCCTCCACTTT. Translation: CASSVTTDNSPLHF.

This chain uses TRBV6-5 with TRBJ2-3, with TRBD1 identical over 9 bases. The CDR3 extends over 15 amino acids. The ends lost 5 bases at V and 0 bases at J; junction bases unmatched: 3. The germline gives CDR1 MNHEY, CDR2 SVGAGI. CDR3 nucleotides: TGTGCCAGCAGTAGGACAGGGGCAAGCACAGATACGCAGTATTTT. Protein: CASSRTGASTDTQYF.

This clone was detected ten times or more. The chain joins TRBV7-8 to TRBJ1-2; no clear D gene. With 1 base removed from V and 0 bases from J, the gap between germline ends came to 15 bases. This CDR3 spans 17 amino acids. The germline CDR1 and CDR2 sequences are SGHVS and FQNEAQ. The CDR3 region has the DNA TGTGCCAGCAGCTTAGTAGTCAGGCAGTCGACTAACTATGGCTACACCTTC. This codes for CASSLVVRQSTNYGYTF.

The chain uses TRBV4-3 and TRBJ2-3, with 11 positions matching TRBD1. CDR1 LGHNA and CDR2 YSLEER come from the germline V gene. The CDR3 sequence is 15 residues long. Losses at the gene ends were 2 bases for V and 4 bases for J; bases not matched to a gene: 2. The CDR3 loop reads CASSQRGQGADTQYF. The CDR3 DNA follows: TGCGCCAGCAGCCAAAGGGGACAGGGGGCAGATACGCAGTATTTT.